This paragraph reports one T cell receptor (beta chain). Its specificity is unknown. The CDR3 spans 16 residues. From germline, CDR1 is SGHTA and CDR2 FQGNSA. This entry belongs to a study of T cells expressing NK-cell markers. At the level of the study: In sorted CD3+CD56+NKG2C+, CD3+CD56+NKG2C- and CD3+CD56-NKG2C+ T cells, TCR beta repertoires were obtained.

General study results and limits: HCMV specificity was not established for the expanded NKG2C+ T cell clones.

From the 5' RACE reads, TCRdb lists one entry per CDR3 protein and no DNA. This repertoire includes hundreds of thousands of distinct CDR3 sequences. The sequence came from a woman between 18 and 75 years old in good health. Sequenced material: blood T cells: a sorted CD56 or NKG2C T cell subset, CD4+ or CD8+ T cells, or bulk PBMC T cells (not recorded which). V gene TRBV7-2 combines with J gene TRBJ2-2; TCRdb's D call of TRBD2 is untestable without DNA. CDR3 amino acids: CASSLGQRSGTGELFF.